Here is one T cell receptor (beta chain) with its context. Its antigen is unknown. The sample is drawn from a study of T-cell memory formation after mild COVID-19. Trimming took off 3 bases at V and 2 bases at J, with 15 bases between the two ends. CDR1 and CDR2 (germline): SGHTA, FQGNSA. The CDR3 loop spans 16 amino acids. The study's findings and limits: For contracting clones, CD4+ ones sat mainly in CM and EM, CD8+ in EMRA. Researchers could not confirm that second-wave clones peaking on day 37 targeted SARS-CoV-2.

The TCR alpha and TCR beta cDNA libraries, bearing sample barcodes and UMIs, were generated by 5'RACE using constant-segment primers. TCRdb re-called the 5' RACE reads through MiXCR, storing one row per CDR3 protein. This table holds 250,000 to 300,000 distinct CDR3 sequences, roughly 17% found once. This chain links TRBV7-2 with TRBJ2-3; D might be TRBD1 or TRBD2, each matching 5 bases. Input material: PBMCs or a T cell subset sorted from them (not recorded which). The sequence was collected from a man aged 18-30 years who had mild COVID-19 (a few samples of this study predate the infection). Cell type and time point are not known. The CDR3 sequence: CASSLPLGTLTDTQYF. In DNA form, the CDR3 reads TGTGCCAGCAGCTTGCCGTTGGGGACCCTCACAGATACGCAGTATTTT.